This entry lists 21 T cell receptor beta chains sequenced from one sample in a study of cytomegalovirus exposure and HLA in healthy donors. Primers included in the PCR were 60 Vbeta and 13 Jbeta primers. Produced via immunoSEQ multiplex PCR; TCRdb's table is partial and in-frame only. The table records almost 200,000 clones, roughly 79% of them present only once. The sample taken for sequencing was PBMCs. The origin of the receptors is a man aged 30 to 39 in good health and CMV-seronegative.

The rearrangement links TRBV27 to TRBJ1-5, with no clear D. Germline lookup yields CDR1 MNHEY and CDR2 SMNVEV (reference sequence). CDR3 length equals 14 residues. V lost 5 bases and J 4 bases, leaving 12 bases between the germline ends. The CDR3 reads CASSPQFGNQPQHF. The CDR3 nucleotides are TGTGCCAGCAGTCCACAATTCGGGAATCAGCCCCAGCATTTT.

V gene TRBV5-1 combines with J gene TRBJ1-2; D is uncertain. Germline CDR1 SGHRS, CDR2 YFSETQ. The CDR3 totals 13 residues. V gave up 0 bases and J gave up 8 bases, with 11 bases separating them. This CDR3 reads CASSLEGARGYTF. CDR3 nucleotide sequence: TGCGCCAGCAGCTTGGAGGGAGCGAGGGGCTACACCTTC. Full variable domain (rest looked up from reference TRBV5-1 and TRBJ1-2): KAGVTQTPRYLIKTRGQQVTLSCSPISGHRSVSWYQQTPGQGLQFLFEYFSETQRNKGNFPGRFSGRQFSNSRSEMNVSTLELGDSALYLCASSLEGARGYTFGSGTRLTVV.

This chain connects TRBV10-3 to TRBJ2-3; no definite D call. The germline V and J ends were trimmed by 2 bases and 1 base, with 4 bases remaining between them. The V gene's germline CDR1 is ENHRY and CDR2 SYGVKD. This CDR3 region has 13 residues. CDR3 protein: CAISEQGTDTQYF. The CDR3 coding sequence is TGTGCCATCAGTGAGCAGGGCACAGATACGCAGTATTTT.

The chain links TRBV6-5 to TRBJ2-2; 9 positions match TRBD2. The germline V gene has CDR1 MNHEY and CDR2 SVGAGI. V lost 10 bases, J lost 1 base, and 4 bases stayed unmatched. This CDR3 spans 14 amino acids. CDR3 in DNA: TGTGCCACCGCAGCGGGAGGGAACACCGGGGAGCTGTTTTTT. The encoded protein is CATAAGGNTGELFF.

The chain joins TRBV4-2 to TRBJ2-2; 10 positions agree with TRBD2. After removal of 0 bases from V and 4 bases from J, the junction contained 8 bases not matched to a gene. The germline V gene has CDR1 LGHNA and CDR2 YNFKEQ. This CDR3 spans 18 amino acids. The CDR3 DNA reads TGTGCCAGCAGCCAAGATCCAGCGGGAGGGCCGGTCACCGGGGAGCTGTTTTTT. It translates to CASSQDPAGGPVTGELFF.

Remarks on this clone: The same CDR3 also results from other DNA sequences found in this sample. The chain employs TRBV5-1 and TRBJ1-4; D possibly corresponds to TRBD1 (6 bases). The CDR3 runs to 14 residues. The V end was cut by 2 bases, the J end by 2 bases, with 7 bases between. The germline V gene encodes CDR1 SGHRS and CDR2 YFSETQ. CDR3 protein: CASSFQGTNEKLFF. As DNA, the CDR3 is TGCGCCAGCAGCTTCCAGGGGACTAATGAAAAACTGTTTTTT.

This clone was observed a few times. The genes are TRBV5-1 and TRBJ1-5; 9 nucleotides match TRBD1. Per the germline V gene, CDR1 is SGHRS and CDR2 is YFSETQ. The junction had 5 bases not matched to a gene; V was cut back by 4 bases and J by 6 bases. The CDR3 runs 14 residues. The CDR3 DNA follows: TGCGCCAGCAGCCCGGACAGGGGTGGTCAGCCCCAGCATTTT. The encoded protein is CASSPDRGGQPQHF.

The chain is built from TRBV6-6 and TRBJ1-5, with 7 bases fitting TRBD1. Unmatched junction bases numbered 2, after V lost 4 bases and J lost 2 bases. Germline V lookup: CDR1 MNHNY, CDR2 SVGAGI (reference sequence). The length of the CDR3 is 14 residues. For the CDR3, the DNA is TGTGCCAGCAGTTCAACAGGGGGCAATCAGCCCCAGCATTTT. Protein sequence: CASSSTGGNQPQHF.

The chain has TRBV2 and TRBJ2-7; TRBD2 matches 8 bases. This CDR3 spans 16 amino acids. V lost 1 base, J lost 0 bases, and 5 bases stayed unmatched. Germline V gene sequence: CDR1 SNHLY, CDR2 FYNNEI. CDR3 nucleotides: TGTGCCAGCAGTGAAGTTCTAACTAGCGGCTCCTACGAGCAGTACTTC. Amino acid sequence: CASSEVLTSGSYEQYF. The full variable domain, completed using reference TRBV2 and TRBJ2-7, is EPEVTQTPSHQVTQMGQEVILRCVPISNHLYFYWYRQILGQKVEFLVSFYNNEISEKSEIFDDQFSVERPDGSNFTLKIRSTKLEDSAMYFCASSEVLTSGSYEQYFGPGTRLTVT.

The table lists this clone with a count of one. J is TRBJ2-1 and V is TRBV6-4; 15 nucleotides align to TRBD2. Looked up from germline, CDR1 is MRHNA and CDR2 is SNTAGT. The V and J ends lost 7 bases and 10 bases, in that order; junction bases with no gene match: 5. The CDR3 consists of 14 residues. CDR3 sequence reads: CASKGLAGGEEQFF. CDR3 bases: TGTGCCAGCAAGGGACTAGCGGGAGGAGAGGAGCAGTTCTTC.

The gene calls are TRBV5-1 and TRBJ2-1; TRBD2 matches 11 bases. The germline CDR1 and CDR2 sequences are SGHRS and YFSETQ. The CDR3 contains 16 residues. V shed 2 bases, J shed 3 bases, and the junction held 4 bases outside the gene matches. The CDR3 region has the DNA TGCGCCAGCAGCTTACTAGCGGGGGAGTTCTACAATGAGCAGTTCTTC. It is translated as CASSLLAGEFYNEQFF.

The gene calls are TRBV27 and TRBJ2-6; D perhaps matches TRBD1 (5 bases). CDR3 length: 19 residues. Germline-derived CDR1 and CDR2 are MNHEY and SMNVEV (reference sequence). V gave up 1 base and J gave up 4 bases, with 20 bases separating them. The CDR3 spells CASSLLTSQGIGGANVLTF. The CDR3, as DNA: TGTGCCAGCAGTTTATTAACTTCTCAGGGTATAGGAGGGGCCAACGTCCTGACTTTC.

This chain links TRBV30 with TRBJ1-5, with 10 bases that match TRBD1. CDR3 length equals 17 residues. V shed 4 bases and J 2 bases; nucleotides not matched to a gene: 11. Per germline, CDR1 GTSNPN and CDR2 SVGIG (reference sequence). The CDR3: CAWNNGQGVSGNQPQHF. As DNA, the CDR3 is TGTGCCTGGAATAACGGACAGGGGGTCTCCGGCAATCAGCCCCAGCATTTT.

This chain uses TRBV5-1 with TRBJ2-1; 8 bases are a match to TRBD1. The CDR3 extends over 16 amino acids. J gave up 6 bases and V 1 base, and 9 bases lay outside the gene matches. Germline CDR1 and CDR2: SGHRS and YFSETQ. In DNA form, the CDR3 reads TGCGCCAGCAGCTTGTATTTCAGGGGGCAAGTCAATGAGCAGTTCTTC. It is translated as CASSLYFRGQVNEQFF.

Concerning this clone: The junction and the germline gene differ at one end; a read error may be behind it. This chain joins TRBV5-6 and TRBJ2-3; D ambiguous. CDR3 length: 13 amino acids. The germline gives CDR1 SGHDT, CDR2 YYEEEE. The CDR3 here is CASRLDAVDTQYF. The DNA of the CDR3 is TGTGCCAGCAGGTTGGATGCGGTAGATACGCAGTATTTT.

V is TRBV5-8 and J is TRBJ2-1; 9 nucleotides align to TRBD1. CDR1 SGHTS and CDR2 YDEGEE come from the germline V gene. This CDR3 contains 13 residues. The V gene end was trimmed by 4 bases and the J gene end by 15 bases; junction bases not matched to a gene: 11. In DNA form, the CDR3 reads TGTGCCAGCAGCCTCGTCCCGGGACAGGGCCCGTTCTTC. It codes for CASSLVPGQGPFF.

The chain links TRBV4-2 to TRBJ1-4; TRBD1 aligns across 7 bases. The V gene's germline CDR1 is LGHNA and CDR2 YNFKEQ. The J segment lost 5 bases and the V segment lost 4 bases, leaving 19 bases of the junction unmatched. The CDR3 consists of 19 residues. The CDR3 coding sequence is TGTGCCAGCAGCCCGTTAGGGACAGCCGAGGGTCCCCAAAATGAAAAACTGTTTTTT. Translating gives CASSPLGTAEGPQNEKLFF.

This chain connects TRBV18 to TRBJ2-2; TRBD2 matches at 7 bases. Looked up from germline, CDR1 is KGHSH and CDR2 is LQKENI. The V segment lost 3 bases and the J segment 2 bases; nucleotides outside the gene matches: 6. CDR3 length: 16 residues. This chain's CDR3 is CASSPGLADNTGELFF. CDR3 sequence (DNA): TGTGCCAGCTCACCGGGTCTAGCGGACAACACCGGGGAGCTGTTTTTT.

To note about this clone: A read error may account for a junction end that differs from germline. J is TRBJ1-5 and V is TRBV2; D might be TRBD1 (5 bases). CDR3 size: 13 residues. The V gene's germline CDR1 is SNHLY and CDR2 FYNNEI. The CDR3 DNA reads TGTGCCAGTTCGGACATCGTAACGCAGCTCCAGCATTTT. It translates to CASSDIVTQLQHF.

The chain recombines TRBV11-2 with TRBJ1-2, with 10 bases that match TRBD1. There are 14 residues in the CDR3. Germline V CDR1 and CDR2: SGHAT, FQNNGV. With V trimmed by 5 bases and J by 6 bases, 6 bases remained unmatched. This CDR3 is CASSMDRGSDGYTF. The DNA for the CDR3 is TGTGCCAGCAGCATGGACAGGGGGAGTGATGGCTACACCTTC.

The V gene is TRBV27, the J gene TRBJ2-5, with 8 bases lining up with TRBD1. After removal of 5 bases from V and 14 bases from J, the junction contained 16 bases not matched to a gene. Germline V gene data show CDR1 as MNHEY and CDR2 as SMNVEV (reference sequence). The CDR3 loop spans 14 amino acids. CDR3 coding DNA: TGTGCCAGCAGTCGACGAAAAGAAACCGGGACAGGATACTTC. This sequence encodes CASSRRKETGTGYF.